The following is a T cell receptor (beta chain) sequence with its context. The target antigen is unknown. This sample was included in a study of T cells in narcolepsy. On the study more broadly: Patients with NT1 or NT2 and healthy control donors were enrolled.

Study results and caveats: Comparing one patient's CSF and blood CD4+ clonotypes highlighted HCRT- and TRIB2-specific autoreactive clonotypes. Some memory CD4+ repertoires had no autoreactive clone sequences. Healthy controls reportedly lacked the autoreactive clonotypes serially found in patients' blood.

Trimming took 4 bases from V and 2 from J, leaving 16 bases between them. Germline lookup yields CDR1 MGHRA and CDR2 YSYEKL. CDR3 length: 16 amino acids. The table came from immunoSEQ multiplex PCR; TCRdb's copy has only in-frame clones and leaves some out. The top ten hold 0.8% to 0.9% of the sample, which has some 29,000 clones, 87% seen once. The source of this sequence is a human donor in good health. The chain carries TRBV4-1 and TRBJ2-3, with D possibly matching TRBD2 (6 bases). Sequenced sample: memory (CD45RA-) CD4+ T cells from blood. CDR3 coding DNA: TGCGCCAGCAGCCTGCAGCGGCGGGGCCCCACAGATACGCAGTATTTT. Amino acids: CASSLQRRGPTDTQYF.